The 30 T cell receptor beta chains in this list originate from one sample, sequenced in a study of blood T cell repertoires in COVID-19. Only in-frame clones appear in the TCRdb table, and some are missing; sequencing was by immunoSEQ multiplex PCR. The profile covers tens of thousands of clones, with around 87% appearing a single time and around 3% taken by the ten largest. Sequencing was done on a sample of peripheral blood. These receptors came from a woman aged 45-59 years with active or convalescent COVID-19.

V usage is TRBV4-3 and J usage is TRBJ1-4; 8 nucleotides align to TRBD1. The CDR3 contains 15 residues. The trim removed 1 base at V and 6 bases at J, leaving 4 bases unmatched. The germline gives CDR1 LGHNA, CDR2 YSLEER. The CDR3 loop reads CASSQAGTGYEKLFF. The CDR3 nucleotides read TGCGCCAGCAGCCAAGCCGGGACAGGATATGAAAAACTGTTTTTT.

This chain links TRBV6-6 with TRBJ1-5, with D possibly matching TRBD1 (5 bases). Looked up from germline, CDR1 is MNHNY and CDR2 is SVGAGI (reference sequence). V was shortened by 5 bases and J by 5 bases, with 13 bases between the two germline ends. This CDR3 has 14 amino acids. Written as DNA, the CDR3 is TGTGCCAGCAGTGTGGGGCAGAAGGATCAGCCCCAGCATTTT. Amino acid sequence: CASSVGQKDQPQHF.

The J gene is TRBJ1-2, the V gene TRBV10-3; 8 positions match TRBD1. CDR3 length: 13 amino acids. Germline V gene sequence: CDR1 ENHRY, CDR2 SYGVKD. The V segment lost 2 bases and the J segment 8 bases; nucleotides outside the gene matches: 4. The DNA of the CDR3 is TGTGCCATCAGTGAGGCAGGGGGCTCAGGCTACACCTTC. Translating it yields CAISEAGGSGYTF.

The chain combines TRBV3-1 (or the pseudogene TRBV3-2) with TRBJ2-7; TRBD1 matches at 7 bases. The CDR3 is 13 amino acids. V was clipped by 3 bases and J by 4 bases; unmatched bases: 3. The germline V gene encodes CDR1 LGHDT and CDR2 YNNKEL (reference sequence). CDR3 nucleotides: TGTGCCAGCAGCCAGACAGGGCGTTACGAGCAGTACTTC. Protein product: CASSQTGRYEQYF.

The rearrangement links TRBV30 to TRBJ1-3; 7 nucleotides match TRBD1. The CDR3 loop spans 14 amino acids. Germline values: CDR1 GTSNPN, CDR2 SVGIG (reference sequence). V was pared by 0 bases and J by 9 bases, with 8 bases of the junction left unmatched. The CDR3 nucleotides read TGTGCCTGGAGTGTACTAACAGGGGAGGCCACCATATATTTT. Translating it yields CAWSVLTGEATIYF.

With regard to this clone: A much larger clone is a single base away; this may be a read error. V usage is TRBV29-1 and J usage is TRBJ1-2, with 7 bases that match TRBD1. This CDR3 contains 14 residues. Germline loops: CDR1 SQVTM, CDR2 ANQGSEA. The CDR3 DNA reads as TGCAGCGTCCCTAAAGCGACAGGGACCTATAGCTACACCTTC. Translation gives CSVPKATGTYSYTF.

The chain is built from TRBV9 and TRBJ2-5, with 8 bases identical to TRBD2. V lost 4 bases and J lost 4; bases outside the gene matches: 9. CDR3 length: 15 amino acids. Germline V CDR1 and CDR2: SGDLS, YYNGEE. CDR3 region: CASSPYSGAGETQYF. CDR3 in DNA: TGTGCCAGCAGCCCCTATAGCGGGGCAGGAGAGACCCAGTACTTC.

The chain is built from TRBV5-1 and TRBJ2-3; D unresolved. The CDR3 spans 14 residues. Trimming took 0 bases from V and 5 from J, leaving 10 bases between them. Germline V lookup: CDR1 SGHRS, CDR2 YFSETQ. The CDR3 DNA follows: TGCGCCAGCAGCTTGGCCCGGGTGGGAGATACGCAGTATTTT. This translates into CASSLARVGDTQYF.

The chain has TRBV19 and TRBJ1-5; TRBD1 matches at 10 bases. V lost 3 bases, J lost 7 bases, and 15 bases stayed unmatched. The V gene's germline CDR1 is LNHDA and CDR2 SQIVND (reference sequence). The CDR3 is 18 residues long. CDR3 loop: CASSIALHGTGARQPQHF. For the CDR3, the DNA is TGTGCCAGTAGTATTGCCCTTCACGGGACAGGGGCACGGCAGCCCCAGCATTTT.

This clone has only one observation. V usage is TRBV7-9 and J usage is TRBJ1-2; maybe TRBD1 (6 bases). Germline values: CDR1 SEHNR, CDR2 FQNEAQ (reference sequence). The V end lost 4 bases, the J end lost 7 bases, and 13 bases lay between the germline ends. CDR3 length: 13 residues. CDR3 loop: CASSSRGSGGYTF. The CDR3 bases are TGTGCCAGCAGCTCGAGGGGGTCGGGTGGCTACACCTTC.

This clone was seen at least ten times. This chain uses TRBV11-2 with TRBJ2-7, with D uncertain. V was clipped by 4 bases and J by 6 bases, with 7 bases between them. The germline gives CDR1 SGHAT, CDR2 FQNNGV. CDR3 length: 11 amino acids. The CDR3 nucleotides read TGTGCCAGCAGCTACTCGTTCGAGCAGTACTTC. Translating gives CASSYSFEQYF.

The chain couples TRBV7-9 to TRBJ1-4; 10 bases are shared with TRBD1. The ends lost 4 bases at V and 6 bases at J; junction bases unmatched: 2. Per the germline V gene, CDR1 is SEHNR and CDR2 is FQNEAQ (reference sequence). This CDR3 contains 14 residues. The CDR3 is CASSSGTGDEKLFF. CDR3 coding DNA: TGTGCCAGCAGCTCCGGGACAGGGGATGAAAAACTGTTTTTT.

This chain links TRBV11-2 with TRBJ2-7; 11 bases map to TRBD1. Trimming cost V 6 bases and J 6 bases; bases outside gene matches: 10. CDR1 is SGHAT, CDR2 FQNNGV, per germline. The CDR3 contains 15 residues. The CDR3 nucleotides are TGTGCCAGCAGTCGGCCCGGACAGGGGGCCTTCGAGCAGTACTTC. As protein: CASSRPGQGAFEQYF.

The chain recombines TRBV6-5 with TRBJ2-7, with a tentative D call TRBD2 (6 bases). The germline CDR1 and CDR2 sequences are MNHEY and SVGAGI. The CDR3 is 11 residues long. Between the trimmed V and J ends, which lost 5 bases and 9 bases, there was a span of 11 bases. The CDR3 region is CASSTRRVQYF. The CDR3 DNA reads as TGTGCCAGCAGTACTAGGAGGGTGCAGTACTTC.

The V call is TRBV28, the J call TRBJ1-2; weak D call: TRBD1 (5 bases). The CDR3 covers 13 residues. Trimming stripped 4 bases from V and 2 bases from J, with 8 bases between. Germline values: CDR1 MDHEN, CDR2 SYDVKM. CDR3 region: CASSSRQNYGYTF. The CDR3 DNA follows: TGTGCCAGCAGTTCCCGACAGAACTATGGCTACACCTTC.

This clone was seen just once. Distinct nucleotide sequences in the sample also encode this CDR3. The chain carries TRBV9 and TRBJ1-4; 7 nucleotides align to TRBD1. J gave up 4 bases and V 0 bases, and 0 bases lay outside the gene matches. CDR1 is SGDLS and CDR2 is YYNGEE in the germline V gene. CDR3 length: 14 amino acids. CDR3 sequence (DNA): TGTGCCAGCAGCGTAGGGACAGGTAATGAAAAACTGTTTTTT. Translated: CASSVGTGNEKLFF. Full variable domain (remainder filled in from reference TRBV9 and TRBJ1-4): DSGVTQTPKHLITATGQRVTLRCSPRSGDLSVYWYQQSLDQGLQFLIQYYNGEERAKGNILERFSAQQFPDLHSELNLSSLELGDSALYFCASSVGTGNEKLFFGSGTQLSVL.

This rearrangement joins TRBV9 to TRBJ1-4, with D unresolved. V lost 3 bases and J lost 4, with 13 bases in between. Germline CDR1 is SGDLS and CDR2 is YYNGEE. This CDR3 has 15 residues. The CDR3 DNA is TGTGCCAGCAGCGCCGAAGGAGGGCTTAATGAAAAACTGTTTTTT. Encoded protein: CASSAEGGLNEKLFF. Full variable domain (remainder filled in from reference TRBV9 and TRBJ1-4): DSGVTQTPKHLITATGQRVTLRCSPRSGDLSVYWYQQSLDQGLQFLIQYYNGEERAKGNILERFSAQQFPDLHSELNLSSLELGDSALYFCASSAEGGLNEKLFFGSGTQLSVL.

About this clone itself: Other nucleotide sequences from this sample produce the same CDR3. In DNA, the CDR3 is TGTGCCAGCTCCCCGGACAGGGCCTATGGCTACACCTTC. Its protein product is CASSPDRAYGYTF. The chain joins TRBV18 to TRBJ1-2, with 8 bases lining up with TRBD1. Germline values: CDR1 KGHSH, CDR2 LQKENI. This CDR3 comprises 13 residues. V was pared by 6 bases and J by 4 bases, with 4 bases of the junction left unmatched.

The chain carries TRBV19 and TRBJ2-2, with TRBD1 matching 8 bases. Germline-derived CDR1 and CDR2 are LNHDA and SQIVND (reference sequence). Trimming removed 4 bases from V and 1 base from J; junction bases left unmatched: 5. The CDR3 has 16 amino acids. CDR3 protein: CASSTQGTGNTGELFF. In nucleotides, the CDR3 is TGTGCCAGTAGTACTCAAGGGACAGGGAACACCGGGGAGCTGTTTTTT.

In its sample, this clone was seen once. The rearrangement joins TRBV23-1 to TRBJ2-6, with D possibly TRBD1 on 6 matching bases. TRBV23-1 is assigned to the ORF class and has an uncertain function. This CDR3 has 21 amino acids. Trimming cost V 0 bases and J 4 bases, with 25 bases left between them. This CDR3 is CASSQSNHRARGTWGANVLTF. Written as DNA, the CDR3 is TGCGCCAGCAGTCAATCGAATCACAGGGCCAGGGGAACGTGGGGGGCCAACGTCCTGACTTTC.

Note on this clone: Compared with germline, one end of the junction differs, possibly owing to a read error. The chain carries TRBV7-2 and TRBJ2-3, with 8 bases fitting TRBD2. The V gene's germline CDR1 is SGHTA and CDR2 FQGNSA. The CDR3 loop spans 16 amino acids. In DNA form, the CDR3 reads TGTGCCAGCAGTTTAGGCGGGGGGACTAGCACAGATACGCAGTATTTT. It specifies CASSLGGGTSTDTQYF.

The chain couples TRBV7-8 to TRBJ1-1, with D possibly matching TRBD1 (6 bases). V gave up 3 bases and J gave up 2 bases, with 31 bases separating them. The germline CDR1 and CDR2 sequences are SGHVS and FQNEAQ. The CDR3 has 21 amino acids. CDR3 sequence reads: CASSLNRENTWANARNTEAFF. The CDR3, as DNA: TGTGCCAGCAGCTTGAACAGGGAGAATACCTGGGCGAATGCTCGAAACACTGAAGCTTTCTTT. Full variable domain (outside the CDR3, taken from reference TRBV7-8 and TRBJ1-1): GAGVSQSPRYKVAKRGQDVALRCDPISGHVSLFWYQQALGQGPEFLTYFQNEAQLDKSGLPSDRFFAERPEGSVSTLKIQRTQQEDSAVYLCASSLNRENTWANARNTEAFFGQGTRLTVV.

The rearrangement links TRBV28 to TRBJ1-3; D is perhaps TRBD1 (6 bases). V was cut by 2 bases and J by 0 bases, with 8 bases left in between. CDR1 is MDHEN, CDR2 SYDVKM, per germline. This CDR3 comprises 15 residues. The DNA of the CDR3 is TGTGCCAGCAGTTTAGGGGGCATCTCTGGAAACACCATATATTTT. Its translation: CASSLGGISGNTIYF.

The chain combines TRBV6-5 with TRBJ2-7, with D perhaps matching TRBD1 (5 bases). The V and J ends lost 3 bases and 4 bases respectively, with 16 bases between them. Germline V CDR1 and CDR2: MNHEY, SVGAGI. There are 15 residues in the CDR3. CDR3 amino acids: CASSYAEAGHYEQYF. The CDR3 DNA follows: TGTGCCAGCAGTTATGCCGAGGCAGGGCATTACGAGCAGTACTTC.

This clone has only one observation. The CDR3 bases are TGTGCCAGCAGCCCGCAGGGCTCTGGAAACACCATATATTTT. Translation gives CASSPQGSGNTIYF. The genes are TRBV7-9 and TRBJ1-3; a possible D gene is TRBD1 (5 bases). Trimming took off 5 bases at V and 0 bases at J, with 8 bases between the two ends. The CDR3 spans 14 residues. Germline CDR1 and CDR2: SEHNR and FQNEAQ (reference sequence).

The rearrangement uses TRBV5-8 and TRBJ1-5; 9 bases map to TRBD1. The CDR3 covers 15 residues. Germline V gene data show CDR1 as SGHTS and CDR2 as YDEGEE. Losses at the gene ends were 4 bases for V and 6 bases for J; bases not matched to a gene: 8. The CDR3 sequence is CASSTGTGLSQPQHF. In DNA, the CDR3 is TGTGCCAGCAGCACGGGGACAGGGTTAAGTCAGCCCCAGCATTTT.

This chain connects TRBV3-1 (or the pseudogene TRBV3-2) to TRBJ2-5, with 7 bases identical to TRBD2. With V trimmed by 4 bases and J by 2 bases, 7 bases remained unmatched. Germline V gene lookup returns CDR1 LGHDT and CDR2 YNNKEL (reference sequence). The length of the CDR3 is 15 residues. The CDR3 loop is CASSPNSGRQETQYF. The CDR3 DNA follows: TGTGCCAGCAGCCCGAATAGCGGGCGACAAGAGACCCAGTACTTC.

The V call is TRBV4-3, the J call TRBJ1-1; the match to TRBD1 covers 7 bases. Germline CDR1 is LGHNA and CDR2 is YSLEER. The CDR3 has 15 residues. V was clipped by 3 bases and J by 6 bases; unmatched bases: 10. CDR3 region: CASSHKTGLSAEAFF. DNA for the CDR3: TGCGCCAGCAGCCACAAGACAGGGCTGAGCGCTGAAGCTTTCTTT.

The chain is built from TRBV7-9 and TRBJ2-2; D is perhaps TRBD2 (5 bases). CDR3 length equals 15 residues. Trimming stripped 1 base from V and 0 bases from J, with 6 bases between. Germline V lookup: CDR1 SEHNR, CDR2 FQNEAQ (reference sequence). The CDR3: CASSLGTPNTGELFF. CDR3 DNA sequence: TGTGCCAGCAGCTTAGGGACTCCGAACACCGGGGAGCTGTTTTTT.

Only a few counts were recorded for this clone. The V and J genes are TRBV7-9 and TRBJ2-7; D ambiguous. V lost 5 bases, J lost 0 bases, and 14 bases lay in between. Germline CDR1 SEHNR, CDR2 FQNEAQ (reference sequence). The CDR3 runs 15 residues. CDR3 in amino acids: CASSQWSALSYEQYF. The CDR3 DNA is TGTGCCAGCAGCCAGTGGAGCGCTCTCTCCTACGAGCAGTACTTC.